The rows below give T cell receptor beta chains drawn from one sample of a study of T cell responses to AZD1222 COVID-19 vaccine. The assay was immunoSEQ multiplex PCR, and TCRdb's table has in-frame clones only and misses some. The sample includes fewer than 200,000 clones, around 88% seen only once; the top ten take approximately 0.49%. Sequenced here: peripheral blood, sampled on day 0 of AZD1222 vaccination. Receptors originate from an adult in good health. CDR3s include the opening cysteine and the closing phenylalanine or tryptophan. A D gene is named only where the DNA matches it firmly. The size field is filled for only some rows; it gives once, few, many or a size class.

j_gene | d_gene | abundance | v_gene | len | CDR3aa | CDR3nt
TRBJ2-7 | TRBD2 | . | TRBV5-4 | 14 | CASSLAGVSYEQYF | TGTGCCAGCAGCTTAGCGGGGGTATCCTACGAGCAGTACTTC
TRBJ1-1 | . | . | TRBV30 | 12 | CAWSVVSTEAFF | TGTGCCTGGAGTGTAGTAAGCACCGAAGCTTTCTTT
TRBJ1-2 | TRBD1 | . | TRBV7-8 | 16 | CASSRTGGRTNYGYTF | TGTGCCAGCAGCAGGACAGGGGGGAGAACTAACTATGGCTACACCTTC
TRBJ2-5 | TRBD2 | . | TRBV4-3 | 15 | CASSQGGGEGETQYF | TGCGCCAGCAGCCAAGGAGGCGGGGAGGGAGAGACCCAGTACTTC
TRBJ2-2 | . | . | TRBV19 | 15 | CASSIGYTNTGELFF | TGTGCCAGTAGTATCGGCTATACGAACACCGGGGAGCTGTTTTTT
TRBJ2-3 | . | once | TRBV7-9 | 14 | CASSLAEGADTQYF | TGTGCCAGCAGCTTAGCGGAGGGTGCAGATACGCAGTATTTT
TRBJ2-2 | . | . | TRBV27 | 14 | CASSLRTNTGELFF | TGTGCCAGCAGTTTAAGGACAAACACCGGGGAGCTGTTTTTT
TRBJ1-1 | . | . | TRBV10-1 | 12 | CASSGNGPEAFF | TGCGCCAGCAGTGGGAATGGGCCTGAAGCTTTCTTT
TRBJ1-5 | . | . | TRBV12-5 | 11 | CASGIEQPQHF | TGTGCTAGTGGTATCGAACAGCCCCAGCATTTT
TRBJ1-2 | . | . | TRBV20-1 | 9 | CSAGFGYTF | TGCAGTGCTGGGTTTGGCTACACCTTC
TRBJ1-5 | . | . | TRBV25-1 | 13 | CASMGGPTQPQHF | TGTGCCAGCATGGGGGGGCCCACTCAGCCCCAGCATTTT
TRBJ2-7 | TRBD2 | . | TRBV4-3 | 16 | CASSPLAGLDSYEQYF | TGCGCCAGCAGCCCATTAGCGGGACTAGACTCCTACGAGCAGTACTTC
TRBJ2-1 | . | . | TRBV5-6 | 12 | CASSLAGNEQFF | TGTGCCAGCAGCTTGGCGGGAAATGAGCAGTTCTTC
TRBJ2-1 | TRBD2 | . | TRBV5-5 | 19 | CASSLTSGMGGGANNEQFF | TGTGCCAGCAGCTTGACTAGCGGGATGGGTGGCGGGGCTAACAATGAGCAGTTCTTC
TRBJ1-5 | . | . | TRBV19 | 14 | CAASMGGLGQPQHF | TGTGCCGCCTCGATGGGAGGGCTTGGTCAGCCCCAGCATTTT
TRBJ1-3 | . | . | TRBV11-3 | 13 | CASSRGSGNTIYF | TGTGCCAGCAGCAGGGGTTCAGGCAACACCATATATTTT
TRBJ2-7 | TRBD1 | . | TRBV7-9 | 15 | CASSLGPDRGYEQYF | TGTGCCAGCAGCTTAGGGCCGGACAGGGGCTACGAGCAGTACTTC
TRBJ2-7 | . | . | TRBV18 | 13 | CASSPQASYEQYF | TGTGCCAGCTCACCACAGGCCTCCTACGAGCAGTACTTC
TRBJ2-3 | . | . | TRBV9 | 16 | CASSVLRGKEGDTQYF | TGTGCCAGCAGCGTACTCCGCGGGAAGGAAGGAGATACGCAGTATTTT
TRBJ2-1 | . | . | TRBV11-2 | 16 | CASSSSSGLAYNEQFF | TGTGCCAGCAGCTCTTCAAGCGGGCTGGCCTACAATGAGCAGTTCTTC
TRBJ1-1 | . | . | TRBV15 | 13 | CAWRRGRNTEAFF | TGTGCCTGGCGGAGGGGGAGGAACACTGAAGCTTTCTTT
TRBJ2-7 | . | . | TRBV30 | 12 | CAWSPNPDEQYF | TGTGCCTGGAGCCCGAACCCCGACGAGCAGTACTTC
TRBJ1-2 | TRBD1 | . | TRBV7-2 | 15 | CASSLGTGKNYGYTF | TGTGCCAGCAGCCTTGGGACAGGGAAAAACTATGGCTACACCTTC
TRBJ2-4 | . | . | TRBV18 | 14 | CASSPSADADIQYF | TGTGCCAGCTCACCATCTGCGGATGCGGACATTCAGTACTTC
TRBJ2-7 | TRBD1 | . | TRBV5-6 | 16 | CASSLSLTGGTYEQYF | TGTGCCAGCAGTTTGTCACTTACAGGGGGCACCTACGAGCAGTACTTC
TRBJ2-5 | TRBD1 | . | TRBV10-3 | 15 | CATEGDRGRQETQYF | TGTGCCACCGAAGGGGACAGGGGGAGACAAGAGACCCAGTACTTC
TRBJ2-5 | . | . | TRBV12-5 | 13 | CASGVQEGETQYF | TGTGCTAGTGGTGTTCAGGAGGGAGAGACCCAGTACTTC
TRBJ1-1 | . | . | TRBV24-1 | 12 | CATSVWDTEAFF | TGTGCCACCAGTGTCTGGGACACTGAAGCTTTCTTT